The 2 T cell receptor beta chains below come from one sample, sequenced in a study of cytomegalovirus exposure and HLA in healthy donors. Vbeta (60) and Jbeta (13) primers were used in the PCR. Sequencing was performed with immunoSEQ multiplex PCR; in TCRdb, only in-frame clones are kept and a portion is missing. This table holds fewer than 110,000 clones, around 79% found once. Sequencing was done on a sample of PBMCs. These receptor sequences come from a woman aged 40 to 50 in good health and CMV-seronegative.

The gene calls are TRBV28 and TRBJ2-1; 10 nucleotides align to TRBD1. J was trimmed by 2 bases and V by 4 bases; bases with no gene match: 5. Germline values: CDR1 MDHEN, CDR2 SYDVKM. The CDR3 is made up of 16 amino acids. This CDR3 reads CASSSGQGRAYNEQFF. CDR3 nucleotides: TGTGCCAGCAGTTCGGGACAGGGGAGGGCCTACAATGAGCAGTTCTTC.

J is TRBJ2-2 and V is TRBV14, with D perhaps TRBD2 (6 bases). The CDR3 covers 14 residues. Trimming cost V 5 bases and J 4 bases, with 11 bases left between them. CDR1 is SGHDN and CDR2 is FVKESK in the germline V gene. CDR3: CASSIHGGTGELFF. The CDR3 DNA reads TGTGCCAGCAGCATACACGGGGGCACCGGGGAGCTGTTTTTT.